These 4 T cell receptor beta chains share one sample of origin, sequenced in a study of blood T cell repertoires in COVID-19. Libraries were prepared by immunoSEQ multiplex PCR; TCRdb keeps only in-frame clonotypes and omits some of them. The table includes tens of thousands of clones, 86% detected once. The specimen was peripheral blood. The origin of the receptors is a man aged 30 to 39 with acute or convalescent COVID-19.

The rearrangement joins TRBV7-9 to TRBJ1-4; TRBD1 matches 9 bases. Germline-derived CDR1 and CDR2 are SEHNR and FQNEAQ (reference sequence). V shed 5 bases, J shed 1 base, and the junction held 5 bases outside the gene matches. The CDR3 extends over 16 amino acids. The CDR3 DNA sequence: TGTGCCAGCAGCCTAAACAGGGGGCGAACTAATGAAAAACTGTTTTTT. Translation gives CASSLNRGRTNEKLFF.

The chain combines TRBV7-9 with TRBJ1-4; no clear D. V lost 1 base and J lost 8, with 14 bases in between. The germline gives CDR1 SEHNR, CDR2 FQNEAQ (reference sequence). This CDR3 spans 15 amino acids. The CDR3 is CASSLGVEGGEKLFF. The CDR3 DNA is TGTGCCAGCAGCTTAGGCGTGGAGGGAGGGGAAAAACTGTTTTTT. The full variable domain, in which reference TRBV7-9 and TRBJ1-4 provide the parts outside the CDR3, is DTGVSQNPRHKITKRGQNVTFRCDPISEHNRLYWYRQTLGQGPEFLTYFQNEAQLEKSRLLSDRFSAERPKGSFSTLEIQRTEQGDSAMYLCASSLGVEGGEKLFFGSGTQLSVL.

The CDR3 region has the DNA TGTGCCAGCAGCCCTGGACTAGCCGGGGAGCTGTTTTTT. Translating gives CASSPGLAGELFF. V is TRBV9 and J is TRBJ2-2, with TRBD2 matching over 7 bases. Trimming at V came to 4 bases and at J to 6 bases, leaving 3 bases not matched to a gene. This CDR3 is 13 amino acids long. Per the germline V gene, CDR1 is SGDLS and CDR2 is YYNGEE.

DNA for the CDR3: TGTGCCAGCAGTTCCGGAAGAGGGACAGGGCCTCAAGAGACCCAGTACTTC. Translating gives CASSSGRGTGPQETQYF. The chain has TRBV27 and TRBJ2-5; TRBD1 matches at 9 bases. V dropped 4 bases and J dropped 2; count of bases not matched to a gene: 11. There are 17 residues in the CDR3. Per the germline V gene, CDR1 is MNHEY and CDR2 is SMNVEV (reference sequence).